This TCR beta chain was found in a study of blood T cell repertoires in COVID-19. In the authors' workflow: Amplification of reference gene primers was used by the study to estimate nucleated cell counts. Repertoires were generated with immunoSEQ multiplex PCR, while TCRdb's copy carries only in-frame clones and drops some. The V and J calls and the clone size are those of that table, but D and trimming were determined from the DNA. Among around 16,000 clones, 82% were seen once, and the ten largest hold about 23%. This receptor was taken from an elderly man with active or convalescent COVID-19. Sequencing input: peripheral blood.

The CDR3 sequence: CASSVSGSVTGELFF. The CDR3 nucleotides read TGCGCCAGCAGTGTTTCAGGGTCGGTCACCGGGGAGCTGTTTTTT. The genes are TRBV10-1 and TRBJ2-2; D might be TRBD1 (5 bases). Germline V gene data show CDR1 as WNHNN and CDR2 as SYGVQD (reference sequence). The CDR3 extends over 15 amino acids. The V end lost 4 bases, the J end lost 4 bases, and 13 bases lay between the germline ends.